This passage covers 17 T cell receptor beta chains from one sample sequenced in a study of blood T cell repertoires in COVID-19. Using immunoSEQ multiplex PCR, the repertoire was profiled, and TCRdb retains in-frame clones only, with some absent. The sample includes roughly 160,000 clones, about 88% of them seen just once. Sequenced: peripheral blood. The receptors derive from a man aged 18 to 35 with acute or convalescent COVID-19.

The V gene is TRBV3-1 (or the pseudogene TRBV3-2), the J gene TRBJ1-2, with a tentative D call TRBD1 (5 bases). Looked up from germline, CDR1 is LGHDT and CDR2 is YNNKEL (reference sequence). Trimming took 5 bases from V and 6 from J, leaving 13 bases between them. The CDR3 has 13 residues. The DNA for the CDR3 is TGTGCCAGCAGCTCCCGGGGGGGGGATGGCTACACCTTC. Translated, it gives CASSSRGGDGYTF.

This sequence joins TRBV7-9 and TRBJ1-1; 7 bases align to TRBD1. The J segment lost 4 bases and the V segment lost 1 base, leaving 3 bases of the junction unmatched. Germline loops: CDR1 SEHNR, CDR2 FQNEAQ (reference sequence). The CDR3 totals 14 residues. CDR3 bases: TGTGCCAGCAGCTTAGAAGACAGGGTCACTGAAGCTTTCTTT. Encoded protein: CASSLEDRVTEAFF.

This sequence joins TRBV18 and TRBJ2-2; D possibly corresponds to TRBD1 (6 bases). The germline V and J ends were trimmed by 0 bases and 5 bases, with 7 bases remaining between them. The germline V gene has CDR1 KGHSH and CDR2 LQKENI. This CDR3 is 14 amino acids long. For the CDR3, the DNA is TGTGCCAGCTCACCACCAGGGGGAACCGGGGAGCTGTTTTTT. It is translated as CASSPPGGTGELFF.

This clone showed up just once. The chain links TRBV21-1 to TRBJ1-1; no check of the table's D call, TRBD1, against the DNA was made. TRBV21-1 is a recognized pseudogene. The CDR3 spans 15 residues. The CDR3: CASSGGDRADTEAFF. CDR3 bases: TGTGCCAGCAGCGGGGGGGACAGGGCGGACACTGAAGCTTTCTTT.

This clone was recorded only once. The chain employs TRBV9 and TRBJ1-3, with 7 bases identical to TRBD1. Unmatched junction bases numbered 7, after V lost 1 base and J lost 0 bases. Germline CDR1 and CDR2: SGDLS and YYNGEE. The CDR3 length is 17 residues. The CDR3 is CASSVRSQGDSGNTIYF. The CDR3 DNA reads TGTGCCAGCAGCGTACGATCTCAGGGGGACTCTGGAAACACCATATATTTT.

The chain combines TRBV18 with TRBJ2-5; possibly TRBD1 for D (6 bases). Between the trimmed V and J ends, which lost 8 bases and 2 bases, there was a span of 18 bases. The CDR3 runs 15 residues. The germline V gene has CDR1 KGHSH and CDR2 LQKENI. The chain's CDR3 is CASNPGEGGQETQYF. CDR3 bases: TGTGCCAGCAACCCAGGGGAAGGGGGACAAGAGACCCAGTACTTC.

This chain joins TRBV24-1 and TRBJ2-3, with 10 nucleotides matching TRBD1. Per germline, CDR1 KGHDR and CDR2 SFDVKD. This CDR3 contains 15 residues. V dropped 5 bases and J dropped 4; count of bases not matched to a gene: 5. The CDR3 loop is CATSGWDRGPDTQYF. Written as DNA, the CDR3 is TGTGCCACCAGTGGTTGGGACAGGGGACCAGATACGCAGTATTTT.

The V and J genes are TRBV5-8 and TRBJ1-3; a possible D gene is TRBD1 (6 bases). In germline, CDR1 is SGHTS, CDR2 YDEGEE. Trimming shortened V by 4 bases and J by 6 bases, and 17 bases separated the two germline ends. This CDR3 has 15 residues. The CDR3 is CASSPARGQSNTIYF. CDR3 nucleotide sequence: TGTGCCAGCAGCCCTGCCAGGGGCCAGTCAAACACCATATATTTT.

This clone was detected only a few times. CDR3 residues: CAWGTADTQYF. In nucleotides, the CDR3 is TGTGCCTGGGGGACAGCAGATACGCAGTATTTT. The chain employs TRBV30 and TRBJ2-3; 7 bases are a match to TRBD1. The germline V gene encodes CDR1 GTSNPN and CDR2 SVGIG (reference sequence). V gave up 5 bases and J gave up 4 bases; unmatched junction bases: 0. The CDR3 totals 11 residues.

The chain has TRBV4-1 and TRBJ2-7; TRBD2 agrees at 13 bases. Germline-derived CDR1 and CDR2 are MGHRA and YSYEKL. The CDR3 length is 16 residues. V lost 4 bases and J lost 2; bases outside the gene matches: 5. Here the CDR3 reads CASSPGLAGDAYEQYF. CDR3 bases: TGCGCCAGCAGCCCTGGACTAGCGGGGGACGCCTACGAGCAGTACTTC.

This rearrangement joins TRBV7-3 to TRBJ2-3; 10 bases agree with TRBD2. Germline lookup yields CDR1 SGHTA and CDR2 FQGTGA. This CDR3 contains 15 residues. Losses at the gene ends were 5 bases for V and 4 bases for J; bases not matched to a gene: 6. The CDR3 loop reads CASSLLAGVADTQYF. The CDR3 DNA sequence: TGTGCCAGCAGCCTTCTAGCGGGGGTCGCAGATACGCAGTATTTT.

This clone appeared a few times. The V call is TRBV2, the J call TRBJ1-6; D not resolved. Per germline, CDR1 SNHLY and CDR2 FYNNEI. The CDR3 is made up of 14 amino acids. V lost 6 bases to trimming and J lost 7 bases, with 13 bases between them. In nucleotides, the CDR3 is TGTGCCAGCAGGGAGACGGGAATGAATTCACCCCTCCACTTT. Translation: CASRETGMNSPLHF.

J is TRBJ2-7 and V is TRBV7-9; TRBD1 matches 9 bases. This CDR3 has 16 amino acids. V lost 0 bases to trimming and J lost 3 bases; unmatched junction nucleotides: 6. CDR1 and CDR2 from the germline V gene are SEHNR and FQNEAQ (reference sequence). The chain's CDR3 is CASSLAGQGLFYEQYF. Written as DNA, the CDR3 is TGTGCCAGCAGCTTAGCGGGACAGGGTTTGTTCTACGAGCAGTACTTC.

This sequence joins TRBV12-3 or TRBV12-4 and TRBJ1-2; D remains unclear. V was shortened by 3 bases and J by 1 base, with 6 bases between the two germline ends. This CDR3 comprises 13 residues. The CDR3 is CASSFDNNYGYTF. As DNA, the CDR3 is TGTGCCAGCAGTTTTGACAATAACTATGGCTACACCTTC.

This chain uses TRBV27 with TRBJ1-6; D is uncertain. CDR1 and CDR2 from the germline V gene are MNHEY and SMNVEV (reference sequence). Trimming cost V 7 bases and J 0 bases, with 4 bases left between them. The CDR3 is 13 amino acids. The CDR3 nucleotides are TGTGCCAGCAAGAGCTCCTATAATTCACCCCTCCACTTT. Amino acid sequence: CASKSSYNSPLHF.

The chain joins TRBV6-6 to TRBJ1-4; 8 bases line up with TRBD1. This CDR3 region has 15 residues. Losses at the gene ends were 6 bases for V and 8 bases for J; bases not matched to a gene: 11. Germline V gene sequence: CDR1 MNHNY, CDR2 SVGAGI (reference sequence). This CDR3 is CASRDRGLIGEKLFF. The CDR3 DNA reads TGTGCCAGCAGAGACAGGGGTTTGATAGGGGAAAAACTGTTTTTT.

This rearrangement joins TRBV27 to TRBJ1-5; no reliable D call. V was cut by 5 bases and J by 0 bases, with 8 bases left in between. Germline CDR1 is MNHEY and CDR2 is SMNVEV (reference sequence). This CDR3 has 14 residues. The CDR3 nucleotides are TGTGCCAGCAGTCGGGGTAATAGCAATCAGCCCCAGCATTTT. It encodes CASSRGNSNQPQHF.